The clone carrying this T cell receptor (beta chain) was counted a few times. The target antigen is unknown. The sample is drawn from a study of T-cell memory formation after mild COVID-19. Findings and caveats of the study: Pre-infection memory held some responding clones, suggesting pre-existing cross-reactive T cells responded.

From 5'RACE with constant-segment primers came TCR alpha and TCR beta cDNA libraries that carried sample barcodes and UMIs. TCRdb redid the calling of the 5' RACE reads with MiXCR, one entry per CDR3 protein. The sample lists around 300,000 distinct CDR3 sequences, roughly 13% occurring once. The CDR3 length is 13 residues. The germline CDR1 and CDR2 sequences are SGHVS and FNYEAQ. V was trimmed by 5 bases and J by 10 bases, leaving 15 bases between them. The material sequenced was PBMCs or a T cell subset sorted from them (not recorded which). J is TRBJ2-1 and V is TRBV7-6; D ambiguous. This clonotype originated in a man aged 18 to 29 who had mild COVID-19 (a few samples of this study predate the infection). Cell type and time point are not known. The CDR3, as DNA: TGTGCCAGCAGCGCACAGCCCCCGAGGGAGCAGTTCTTC. Protein product: CASSAQPPREQFF.